These 19 T cell receptor beta chains originate from one sample sequenced in a study of a mutant IDH1 vaccine in newly diagnosed glioma. These receptors lack a known antigen. Time point denoted: week 23, last vaccination. Topical imiquimod was applied with each vaccine dose, which held 300 ug of mutant IDH1 20-mer peptide. Repertoires were generated with immunoSEQ multiplex PCR, while TCRdb's copy carries only in-frame clones and drops some. This sample carries around 19,000 clones, about four fifths of them seen once, and the ten largest clones take around 13%. The specimen comprised PBMCs, sampled from a glioma patient whose treatment included an IDH1 peptide vaccine. Receptors were obtained from a man aged 30 to 45 with glioma.

The chain is built from TRBV5-1 and TRBJ2-3; 7 bases match TRBD2. The CDR3 extends over 14 amino acids. After removal of 0 bases from V and 5 bases from J, the junction contained 3 bases not matched to a gene. Germline lookup yields CDR1 SGHRS and CDR2 YFSETQ. CDR3 coding DNA: TGCGCCAGCAGCTTGGGGGAGGGGAGAGATACGCAGTATTTT. It yields the protein CASSLGEGRDTQYF.

The chain links TRBV11-2 to TRBJ2-7; D is perhaps TRBD1 (5 bases). Trimming pared 0 bases from V and 2 bases from J, leaving 11 bases between. CDR3 length equals 15 residues. The V gene's germline CDR1 is SGHAT and CDR2 FQNNGV. The CDR3 DNA follows: TGTGCCAGCAGCTTAGAGGGGCAGGGTCCCTACGAGCAGTACTTC. Translation gives CASSLEGQGPYEQYF.

A few counts support this clone. This chain uses TRBV19 with TRBJ1-1, with D hard to call. Trimming stripped 3 bases from V and 1 base from J, with 6 bases between. There are 13 residues in the CDR3. The V gene's germline CDR1 is LNHDA and CDR2 SQIVND (reference sequence). The CDR3 loop is CASSITANTEAFF. The CDR3 region has the DNA TGTGCCAGTAGTATCACAGCGAACACTGAAGCTTTCTTT.

This clone has just one count. The genes are TRBV7-8 and TRBJ2-7; perhaps TRBD1 as D (5 bases). V lost 1 base and J 0 bases, leaving 13 bases between the germline ends. Germline-derived CDR1 and CDR2 are SGHVS and FQNEAQ. The CDR3 sequence is 16 residues long. In DNA form, the CDR3 reads TGTGCCAGCAGCTTAGAACACAGGATAAGCTCCTACGAGCAGTACTTC. Protein sequence: CASSLEHRISSYEQYF.

This clone occurred once. V is TRBV25-1 and J is TRBJ2-7, with D unresolved. V lost 3 bases to trimming and J lost 3 bases, with 9 bases between them. Germline V gives CDR1 MGHDK, CDR2 SYGVNS. CDR3 size: 13 residues. CDR3 nucleotide sequence: TGTGCCAGCAGTGAGAGATCCTTCTACGAGCAGTACTTC. This sequence encodes CASSERSFYEQYF.

The rearrangement uses TRBV7-2 and TRBJ2-5; the D is unclear. With 4 bases removed from V and 4 bases from J, the gap between germline ends came to 10 bases. CDR3 size: 13 residues. The germline gives CDR1 SGHTA, CDR2 FQGNSA. The CDR3 coding sequence is TGTGCCAGCAGCTCCCGGGCTCGAGAGACCCAGTACTTC. The encoded protein is CASSSRARETQYF. Filled out from reference TRBV7-2 and TRBJ2-5, the complete variable domain reads GAGVSQSPSNKVTEKGKDVELRCDPISGHTALYWYRQSLGQGLEFLIYFQGNSAPDKSGLPSDRFSAERTGGSVSTLTIQRTQQEDSAVYLCASSSRARETQYFGPGTRLLVL.

This clone was observed a few times. Other DNA sequences from this sample encode an identical CDR3 as well. The V and J genes are TRBV9 and TRBJ2-1, with TRBD2 matching over 9 bases. J was trimmed by 2 bases and V by 0 bases; bases with no gene match: 3. CDR3 length: 16 amino acids. Germline CDR1 and CDR2: SGDLS and YYNGEE. In nucleotides, the CDR3 is TGTGCCAGCAGCGTAGACCCTAGCGGGACCTACAATGAGCAGTTCTTC. Amino acid sequence: CASSVDPSGTYNEQFF. The full variable domain, completed using reference TRBV9 and TRBJ2-1, is DSGVTQTPKHLITATGQRVTLRCSPRSGDLSVYWYQQSLDQGLQFLIQYYNGEERAKGNILERFSAQQFPDLHSELNLSSLELGDSALYFCASSVDPSGTYNEQFFGPGTRLTVL.

V is TRBV5-1 and J is TRBJ2-7; 7 nucleotides align to TRBD2. Germline values: CDR1 SGHRS, CDR2 YFSETQ. The CDR3 sequence is 13 residues long. V shed 1 base, J shed 4 bases, and the junction held 2 bases outside the gene matches. The CDR3 spells CASSLFSGYEQYF. The CDR3 coding sequence is TGCGCCAGCAGCTTGTTTAGCGGGTACGAGCAGTACTTC.

The CDR3, as DNA: TGTGCCAGCTCTCCCGGGACGGCCGCTCTCCACAATGAGCAGTTCTTC. Translating gives CASSPGTAALHNEQFF. V and J are TRBV18 and TRBJ2-1; D is possibly TRBD1 or TRBD2 (5 bases each). V was pared by 6 bases and J by 5 bases, with 20 bases between. This CDR3 has 16 residues. Per the germline V gene, CDR1 is KGHSH and CDR2 is LQKENI.

DNA of the CDR3: TGCGCCAGCAGAGCTGGGGCCAACGTCCTGACTTTC. Its translation is CASRAGANVLTF. This chain uses TRBV4-1 with TRBJ2-6; unclear D gene. CDR3 length: 12 residues. V shed 6 bases and J shed 2 bases, with 2 bases lying between them. From germline, CDR1 is MGHRA and CDR2 YSYEKL.

This clone was counted only a few times. This chain links TRBV7-9 with TRBJ1-1, with D perhaps TRBD1 (5 bases). Germline-derived CDR1 and CDR2 are SEHNR and FQNEAQ (reference sequence). The CDR3 consists of 15 residues. V was pared by 0 bases and J by 3 bases, with 11 bases between. The CDR3 loop reads CASSLARGGDTEAFF. The DNA of the CDR3 is TGTGCCAGCAGCTTAGCGCGGGGCGGAGACACTGAAGCTTTCTTT.

The rearrangement joins TRBV18 to TRBJ2-4; D call uncertain. V lost 5 bases to trimming and J lost 8 bases, with 16 bases between them. The CDR3 loop spans 14 amino acids. Per the germline V gene, CDR1 is KGHSH and CDR2 is LQKENI. The CDR3 region is CASSRAVGLDIQYF. CDR3 nucleotides: TGTGCCAGCTCAAGGGCAGTAGGTTTGGACATTCAGTACTTC.

As DNA, the CDR3 is TGTGCCAGTAGTATGGGATATGGGACAGTAGGCGAGACCCAGTACTTC. Translation: CASSMGYGTVGETQYF. The V gene is TRBV19, the J gene TRBJ2-5; 7 bases fit TRBD1. CDR1 is LNHDA, CDR2 SQIVND, per germline (reference sequence). The junction had 12 bases not matched to a gene; V was cut back by 3 bases and J by 5 bases. The CDR3 spans 16 residues.

V gene TRBV2 combines with J gene TRBJ1-1, with no clear D. V lost 5 bases and J lost 1, with 11 bases in between. The length of the CDR3 is 14 residues. In germline, CDR1 is SNHLY, CDR2 FYNNEI. The CDR3 protein is CASSPLLKNTEAFF. The CDR3 nucleotides read TGTGCCAGCAGTCCCCTTCTTAAGAACACTGAAGCTTTCTTT.

The chain links TRBV27 to TRBJ1-1; D gene ambiguous. Germline values: CDR1 MNHEY, CDR2 SMNVEV (reference sequence). Trimming took off 4 bases at V and 5 bases at J, with 5 bases between the two ends. The CDR3 spans 11 residues. The DNA of the CDR3 is TGTGCCAGCAGTTCCTTAACTGAAGCTTTCTTT. This sequence encodes CASSSLTEAFF.

The chain has TRBV25-1 and TRBJ2-3; 8 bases fit TRBD1. This CDR3 has 16 amino acids. CDR1 is MGHDK, CDR2 SYGVNS, per germline. The V and J ends lost 4 bases and 1 base, in that order; junction bases with no gene match: 7. The CDR3 region is CASSAPRQGRTDTQYF. Written as DNA, the CDR3 is TGTGCCAGCAGTGCACCCCGACAGGGGCGCACAGATACGCAGTATTTT.

This clone has only one observation. The chain uses TRBV5-4 and TRBJ2-1, with TRBD2 matching over 8 bases. J lost 6 bases, V lost 1 base, and 3 bases had no gene match. CDR3 length equals 14 residues. Germline V gives CDR1 SGHNT, CDR2 YYREEE (reference sequence). CDR3 in DNA: TGTGCCAGCAGCTTGCGGGCGGGGGGCAATGAGCAGTTCTTC. It specifies CASSLRAGGNEQFF. Full variable domain (rest looked up from reference TRBV5-4 and TRBJ2-1): ETGVTQSPTHLIKTRGQQVTLRCSSQSGHNTVSWYQQALGQGPQFIFQYYREEENGRGNFPPRFSGLQFPNYSSELNVNALELDDSALYLCASSLRAGGNEQFFGPGTRLTVL.

CDR3: CASSFYHEQYF. CDR3 DNA: TGTGCCAGCAGCTTCTACCACGAGCAGTACTTC. This rearrangement joins TRBV7-2 to TRBJ2-7; unclear D gene. Germline V gene lookup returns CDR1 SGHTA and CDR2 FQGNSA. Trimming took 3 bases from V and 5 from J, leaving 5 bases between them. The CDR3 covers 11 residues.

The genes are TRBV5-6 and TRBJ1-1, with D possibly matching TRBD1 (5 bases). The CDR3 is 15 amino acids. Germline assignment: CDR1 SGHDT and CDR2 YYEEEE. V lost 0 bases to trimming and J lost 5 bases, with 14 bases between them. The CDR3 spells CASSLEPRGGTEAFF. CDR3 nucleotides: TGTGCCAGCAGCTTGGAGCCTAGGGGAGGGACTGAAGCTTTCTTT.